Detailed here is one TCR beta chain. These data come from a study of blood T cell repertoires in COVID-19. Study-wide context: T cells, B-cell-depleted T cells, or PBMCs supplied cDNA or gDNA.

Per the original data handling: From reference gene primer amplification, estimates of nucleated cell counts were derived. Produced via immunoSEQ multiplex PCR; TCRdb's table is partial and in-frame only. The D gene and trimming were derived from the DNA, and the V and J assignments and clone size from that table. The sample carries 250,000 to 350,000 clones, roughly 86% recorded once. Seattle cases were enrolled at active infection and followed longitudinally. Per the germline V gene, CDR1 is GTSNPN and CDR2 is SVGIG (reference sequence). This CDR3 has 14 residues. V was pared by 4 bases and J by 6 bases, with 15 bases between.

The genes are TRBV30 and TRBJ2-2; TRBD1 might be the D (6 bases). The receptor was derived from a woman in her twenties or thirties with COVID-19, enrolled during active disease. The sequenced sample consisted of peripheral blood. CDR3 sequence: CAWTRDTAAGELFF. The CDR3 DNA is TGTGCCTGGACTAGGGACACTGCGGCCGGGGAGCTGTTTTTT. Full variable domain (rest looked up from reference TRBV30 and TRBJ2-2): SQTIHQWPATLVQPVGSPLSLECTVEGTSNPNLYWYRQAAGRGLQLLFYSVGIGQISSEVPQNLSASRPQDRQFILSSKKLLLSDSGFYLCAWTRDTAAGELFFGEGSRLTVL.